This T cell receptor (beta chain) was identified in a study of OX40 agonist ivuxolimab in advanced cancers. Study-level background: Each dose-escalation patient presented with hepatocellular carcinoma, melanoma, renal cell or head and neck cancer. Regarding the study as a whole: Some patients without response likewise showed low normalized clonal expansion. Both CD4+ and CD8+ T cell populations in blood had undergone clonal expansion by week 6 at 0.1 to 3.0 mg/kg. In general, CD8+ T cells held more expanded clones than CD4+ did, on average.

Comments on this clone: Its antigen is undetermined.

Only in-frame clones appear in the TCRdb table, and some are missing; sequencing was by immunoSEQ multiplex PCR. This table has roughly 80,000 clones, 85% to 95% appearing once. Germline V gives CDR1 SNHLY, CDR2 FYNNEI. This CDR3 is built from 17 residues. The trim removed 8 bases at V and 5 bases at J, leaving 20 bases unmatched. This TCR derives from an adult with an advanced solid tumor such as melanoma, head and neck, liver or kidney cancer. The sequenced sample was CD4+ or CD8+ T cells sorted from blood, obtained in a trial of the OX40 agonist ivuxolimab. The rearrangement joins TRBV2 to TRBJ2-7; 8 nucleotides align to TRBD1. The CDR3 loop reads CASDDGQGSFPPHEQYF. The CDR3, as DNA: TGTGCCAGCGATGACGGACAGGGTAGTTTCCCTCCCCACGAGCAGTACTTC. The full variable domain, completed using reference TRBV2 and TRBJ2-7, is EPEVTQTPSHQVTQMGQEVILRCVPISNHLYFYWYRQILGQKVEFLVSFYNNEISEKSEIFDDQFSVERPDGSNFTLKIRSTKLEDSAMYFCASDDGQGSFPPHEQYFGPGTRLTVT.